This T cell receptor (beta chain) appears in the sequencing data of a study of T-cell reconstitution after alpha-beta-depleted transplantation in children. Unique molecular identifiers were built into the TCRbeta library. In TCRdb, the PCR reads were re-called with MiXCR into one record per CDR3 protein. The sample consists of about 610,000 distinct CDR3 sequences, approximately 10% of them appearing once. Germline V CDR1 and CDR2: LGHNA, YSLEER. The CDR3 length is 15 residues. Trimming left V 0 bases short and J 5 bases short, with 11 bases between. This clonotype was seen at least ten times. The rearrangement joins TRBV4-3 to TRBJ2-1; D is unclear. The sequence derives from a human donor who donated a stem cell graft to a child with acute myeloid leukemia. The specimen was PBMCs from the stem cell graft donor, collected from the stem cell graft. Here the CDR3 reads CASSQDGATNNEQFF. The CDR3 coding sequence is TGCGCCAGCAGCCAAGATGGAGCGACCAACAATGAGCAGTTCTTC.